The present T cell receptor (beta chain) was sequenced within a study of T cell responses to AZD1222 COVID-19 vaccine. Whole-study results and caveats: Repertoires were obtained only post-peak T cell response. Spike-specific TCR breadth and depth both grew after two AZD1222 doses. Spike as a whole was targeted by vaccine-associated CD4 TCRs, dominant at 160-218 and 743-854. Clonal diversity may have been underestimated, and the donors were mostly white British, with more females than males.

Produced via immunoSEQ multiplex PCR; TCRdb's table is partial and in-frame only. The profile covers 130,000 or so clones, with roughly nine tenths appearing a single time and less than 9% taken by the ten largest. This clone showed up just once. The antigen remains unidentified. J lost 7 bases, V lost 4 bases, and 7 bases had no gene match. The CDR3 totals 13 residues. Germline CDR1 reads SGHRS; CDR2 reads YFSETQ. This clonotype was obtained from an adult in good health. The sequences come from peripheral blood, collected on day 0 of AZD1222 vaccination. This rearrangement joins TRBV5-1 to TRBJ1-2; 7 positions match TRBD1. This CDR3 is CASSPRQGFGYTF. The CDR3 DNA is TGCGCCAGCAGCCCCAGACAGGGCTTTGGCTACACCTTC. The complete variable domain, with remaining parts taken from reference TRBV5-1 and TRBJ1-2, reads KAGVTQTPRYLIKTRGQQVTLSCSPISGHRSVSWYQQTPGQGLQFLFEYFSETQRNKGNFPGRFSGRQFSNSRSEMNVSTLELGDSALYLCASSPRQGFGYTFGSGTRLTVV.